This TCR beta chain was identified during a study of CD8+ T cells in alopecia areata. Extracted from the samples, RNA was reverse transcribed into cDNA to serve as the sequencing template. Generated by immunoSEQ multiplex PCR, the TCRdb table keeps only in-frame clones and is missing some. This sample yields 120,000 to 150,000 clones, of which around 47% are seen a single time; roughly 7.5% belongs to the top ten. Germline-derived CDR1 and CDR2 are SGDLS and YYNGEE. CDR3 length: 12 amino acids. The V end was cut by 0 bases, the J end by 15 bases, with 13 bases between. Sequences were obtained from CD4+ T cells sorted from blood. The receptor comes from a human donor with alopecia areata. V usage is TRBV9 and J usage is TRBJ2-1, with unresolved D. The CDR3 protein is CASSVVSGLPFF. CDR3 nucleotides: TGTGCCAGCAGCGTAGTTTCTGGCTTGCCGTTCTTC.